The 24 T cell receptor beta chains given below trace back to one sample, sequenced in a study of blood T cell repertoires in COVID-19. TCRdb keeps only in-frame clones here, not all; method: immunoSEQ multiplex PCR. The sample contains about 320,000 clones, 90% of which appear only once. Sequenced material: PBMCs or T cells enriched from blood (not recorded which). The origin of the receptors is a man in his 60s who had recovered from COVID-19.

The genes are TRBV7-8 and TRBJ2-5; 9 bases are shared with TRBD2. The CDR3 runs to 15 residues. V lost 6 bases, J lost 9 bases, and 14 bases stayed unmatched. Germline V gives CDR1 SGHVS, CDR2 FQNEAQ. Written as DNA, the CDR3 is TGTGCCAGCAGGGCGGGGACTAGCTCGAGCGGGGCCCAGTACTTC. This sequence encodes CASRAGTSSSGAQYF. The entire variable domain, with the rest obtained from reference TRBV7-8 and TRBJ2-5, is as follows: GAGVSQSPRYKVAKRGQDVALRCDPISGHVSLFWYQQALGQGPEFLTYFQNEAQLDKSGLPSDRFFAERPEGSVSTLKIQRTQQEDSAVYLCASRAGTSSSGAQYFGPGTRLLVL.

The chain employs TRBV7-9 and TRBJ1-1; D remains ambiguous. The CDR3 spans 11 residues. V lost 7 bases and J 6 bases, leaving 9 bases between the germline ends. Germline V gene lookup returns CDR1 SEHNR and CDR2 FQNEAQ (reference sequence). CDR3 in amino acids: CASTAGSEAFF. In nucleotides, the CDR3 is TGTGCCAGCACCGCGGGCTCTGAAGCTTTCTTT.

The rearrangement joins TRBV5-1 to TRBJ2-7; no clear D gene. The CDR3 is 16 residues long. Trimming removed 0 bases from V and 4 bases from J, with 17 bases in between. Germline CDR1 SGHRS, CDR2 YFSETQ. The CDR3 sequence: CASSLVAGNGEYEQYF. CDR3 DNA sequence: TGCGCCAGCAGCTTGGTGGCCGGAAACGGAGAATACGAGCAGTACTTC.

This chain uses TRBV30 with TRBJ2-3; 10 nucleotides line up with TRBD2. The CDR3 runs to 15 residues. Germline V lookup: CDR1 GTSNPN, CDR2 SVGIG (reference sequence). The J segment lost 3 bases and the V segment lost 3 bases, leaving 6 bases of the junction unmatched. CDR3 residues: CAWRILAGRTDTQYF. The CDR3 DNA follows: TGTGCCTGGAGAATACTAGCGGGACGGACAGATACGCAGTATTTT.

CDR3 DNA sequence: TGTGCCACCAGTGACTACCACGGTGAGCAGTTCTTC. Its translation: CATSDYHGEQFF. The chain has TRBV24-1 and TRBJ2-1; D unresolved. This CDR3 has 12 amino acids. The germline CDR1 and CDR2 sequences are KGHDR and SFDVKD. V gave up 4 bases and J gave up 9 bases, with 9 bases separating them.

The chain is built from TRBV2 and TRBJ2-4; 8 nucleotides align to TRBD2. J lost 0 bases, V lost 5 bases, and 9 bases had no gene match. In germline, CDR1 is SNHLY, CDR2 FYNNEI. This CDR3 comprises 17 residues. The DNA of the CDR3 is TGTGCCAGCAGTCTGTACTCTAGCGGGCTAGCCAAAAACATTCAGTACTTC. Its translation is CASSLYSSGLAKNIQYF.

V usage is TRBV11-2 and J usage is TRBJ1-1; D gene unclear. V lost 5 bases and J 8 bases, leaving 18 bases between the germline ends. The CDR3 loop spans 14 amino acids. Germline CDR1 and CDR2: SGHAT and FQNNGV. The CDR3 nucleotides are TGTGCCAGCAGCCAACCGCCGAACAAGAAAGAAGCTTTCTTT. Protein sequence: CASSQPPNKKEAFF.

The chain combines TRBV6-5 with TRBJ2-7; D not certain. The CDR3 is 15 residues long. V was pared by 0 bases and J by 6 bases, with 15 bases between. Germline V gives CDR1 MNHEY, CDR2 SVGAGI. This chain's CDR3 is CASSYSNTRWSEQYF. In DNA form, the CDR3 reads TGTGCCAGCAGTTACTCGAATACGCGGTGGTCCGAGCAGTACTTC.

V usage is TRBV6-5 and J usage is TRBJ2-1; 8 bases agree with TRBD2. The CDR3 totals 14 residues. The V and J ends lost 5 bases and 3 bases, in that order; junction bases with no gene match: 3. Germline CDR1 reads MNHEY; CDR2 reads SVGAGI. The CDR3 region is CASSQREYYNEQFF. CDR3 nucleotides: TGTGCCAGCAGTCAGCGGGAGTACTACAATGAGCAGTTCTTC.

This clone was seen only once. The chain links TRBV5-6 to TRBJ1-5, with a possible D match to TRBD1 (6 bases). The germline CDR1 and CDR2 sequences are SGHDT and YYEEEE. The length of the CDR3 is 16 residues. The V end lost 4 bases, the J end lost 3 bases, and 17 bases lay between the germline ends. CDR3 nucleotide sequence: TGTGCCAGCAGCACAACGACAGGTAGCCACAATCAGCCCCAGCATTTT. Its protein is CASSTTTGSHNQPQHF.

In nucleotides, the CDR3 is TGTGCCAGCACCATAGCGGGAGGGGCTGCCGGGGAGCTGTTTTTT. This codes for CASTIAGGAAGELFF. The chain employs TRBV6-5 and TRBJ2-2, with 11 bases lining up with TRBD2. The CDR3 totals 15 residues. The J segment lost 6 bases and the V segment lost 7 bases, leaving 7 bases of the junction unmatched. Germline CDR1 is MNHEY and CDR2 is SVGAGI.

This chain connects TRBV15 to TRBJ1-1; D might be TRBD1 (5 bases). This CDR3 spans 16 amino acids. Trimming took 4 bases from V and 1 from J, leaving 16 bases between them. Germline CDR1 reads LNHNV; CDR2 reads YYDKDF (reference sequence). The CDR3 loop reads CATSKISGYRNTEAFF. In DNA form, the CDR3 reads TGTGCCACCAGCAAGATTTCAGGGTACCGGAACACTGAAGCTTTCTTT. The variable domain in full, completed from reference TRBV15 and TRBJ1-1, reads DAMVIQNPRYQVTQFGKPVTLSCSQTLNHNVMYWYQQKSSQAPKLLFHYYDKDFNNEADTPDNFQSRRPNTSFCFLDIRSPGLGDTAMYLCATSKISGYRNTEAFFGQGTRLTVV.

The chain recombines TRBV7-2 with TRBJ2-3; a possible D gene is TRBD2 (5 bases). CDR3 length equals 15 residues. The germline CDR1 and CDR2 sequences are SGHTA and FQGNSA. V gave up 6 bases and J gave up 1 base, with 14 bases separating them. The chain's CDR3 is CASSPTGSGTDTQYF. The CDR3 DNA reads TGTGCCAGCAGTCCTACGGGGTCCGGCACAGATACGCAGTATTTT. The whole variable domain, remainder taken from reference TRBV7-2 and TRBJ2-3, is GAGVSQSPSNKVTEKGKDVELRCDPISGHTALYWYRQSLGQGLEFLIYFQGNSAPDKSGLPSDRFSAERTGGSVSTLTIQRTQQEDSAVYLCASSPTGSGTDTQYFGPGTRLTVL.

V and J are TRBV6-5 and TRBJ2-1, with 8 bases that match TRBD2. From germline, CDR1 is MNHEY and CDR2 SVGAGI. J was trimmed by 7 bases and V by 6 bases; bases with no gene match: 8. This CDR3 is built from 14 residues. This CDR3 reads CASSSGSEKNEQFF. CDR3 sequence (DNA): TGTGCCAGCAGCAGCGGGAGCGAAAAGAATGAGCAGTTCTTC.

This chain connects TRBV7-8 to TRBJ2-3; D is ambiguous. Trimming left V 2 bases short and J 1 base short, with 4 bases between. CDR3 size: 13 residues. Germline-derived CDR1 and CDR2 are SGHVS and FQNEAQ. The CDR3 DNA follows: TGTGCCAGCAGCTTACCGGGCACAGATACGCAGTATTTT. Translating it yields CASSLPGTDTQYF.

This clone was recorded only once. Other DNA variants within this sample encode the same CDR3. The chain combines TRBV19 with TRBJ1-1; D not resolved. This CDR3 has 13 residues. V was cut by 2 bases and J by 0 bases, with 4 bases left in between. Per the germline V gene, CDR1 is LNHDA and CDR2 is SQIVND (reference sequence). The CDR3 DNA sequence: TGTGCCAGTAGTATATCGGTGAACACTGAAGCTTTCTTT. Translating it yields CASSISVNTEAFF.

This clone was counted once. V is TRBV7-9 and J is TRBJ1-1; 8 bases map to TRBD1. The CDR3 extends over 16 amino acids. V gave up 4 bases and J gave up 0 bases; unmatched junction bases: 7. Germline V gives CDR1 SEHNR, CDR2 FQNEAQ (reference sequence). Here the CDR3 DNA reads TGTGCCAGCAGCTCGGACAGGGTAGTCATGAACACTGAAGCTTTCTTT. This sequence encodes CASSSDRVVMNTEAFF.

The genes are TRBV19 and TRBJ1-5; 8 bases line up with TRBD1. CDR3 length: 15 residues. Germline CDR1 and CDR2: LNHDA and SQIVND (reference sequence). The ends lost 6 bases at V and 4 bases at J; junction bases unmatched: 8. The CDR3 region has the DNA TGTGCCAGTAGGGAAACAGGGGGGTCAAATCAGCCCCAGCATTTT. This encodes CASRETGGSNQPQHF.

The chain couples TRBV28 to TRBJ2-5; possibly TRBD2 for D (7 bases). In germline, CDR1 is MDHEN, CDR2 SYDVKM. The CDR3 length is 16 residues. Trimming left V 5 bases short and J 3 bases short, with 19 bases between. CDR3 DNA: TGTGCCAGCAGTCCTAGGCGGGGGACACAAAAAGAGACCCAGTACTTC. Its translation is CASSPRRGTQKETQYF.

The chain recombines TRBV7-9 with TRBJ2-1, with a tentative D call TRBD1 (6 bases). Trimming left V 6 bases short and J 16 bases short, with 22 bases between. This CDR3 comprises 13 residues. Looked up from germline, CDR1 is SEHNR and CDR2 is FQNEAQ (reference sequence). For the CDR3, the DNA is TGTGCCAGCAGTTTCCAGGGGAGACCAGGGAATTTCTTC. Amino acids: CASSFQGRPGNFF.

V gene TRBV30 combines with J gene TRBJ1-2; 9 positions match TRBD1. Germline-derived CDR1 and CDR2 are GTSNPN and SVGIG (reference sequence). V shed 5 bases and J 2 bases; nucleotides not matched to a gene: 0. The CDR3 runs to 12 residues. In DNA, the CDR3 is TGTGCCTGGGACAGGGGGAACTATGGCTACACCTTC. It specifies CAWDRGNYGYTF.

Only a few counts were recorded for this clone. V usage is TRBV4-1 and J usage is TRBJ1-2; D is undetermined. V lost 0 bases, J lost 6 bases, and 8 bases lay in between. This CDR3 spans 13 amino acids. Germline V lookup: CDR1 MGHRA, CDR2 YSYEKL. The CDR3 sequence is CASSQDLVDGYTF. DNA of the CDR3: TGCGCCAGCAGCCAAGATCTAGTGGATGGCTACACCTTC.

The DNA for the CDR3 is TGTGCCAGCAGTTCAGAGAACACTGAAGCTTTCTTT. Amino acid sequence: CASSSENTEAFF. J is TRBJ1-1 and V is TRBV2; no clear D. The CDR3 contains 12 residues. The germline V and J ends were trimmed by 5 bases and 1 base, with 5 bases remaining between them. The germline gives CDR1 SNHLY, CDR2 FYNNEI.

The chain carries TRBV3-1 (or the pseudogene TRBV3-2) and TRBJ1-1; 12 positions match TRBD1. This CDR3 contains 15 residues. V shed 3 bases and J 3 bases; nucleotides not matched to a gene: 2. Germline values: CDR1 LGHDT, CDR2 YNNKEL (reference sequence). CDR3 DNA: TGTGCCAGCAGCCACCGGGACAGGGGGCACACTGAAGCTTTCTTT. This sequence encodes CASSHRDRGHTEAFF.